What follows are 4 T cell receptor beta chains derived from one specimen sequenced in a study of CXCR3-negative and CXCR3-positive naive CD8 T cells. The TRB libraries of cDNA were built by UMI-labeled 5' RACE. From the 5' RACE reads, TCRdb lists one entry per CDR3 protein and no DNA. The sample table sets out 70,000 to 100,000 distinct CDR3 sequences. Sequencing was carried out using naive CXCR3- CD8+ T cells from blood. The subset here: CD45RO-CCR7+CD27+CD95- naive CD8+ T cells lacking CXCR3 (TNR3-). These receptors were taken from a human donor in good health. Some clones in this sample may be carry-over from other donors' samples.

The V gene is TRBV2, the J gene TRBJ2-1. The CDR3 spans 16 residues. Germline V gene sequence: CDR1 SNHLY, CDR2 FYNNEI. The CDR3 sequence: CASSDFYGPLVSEQFF. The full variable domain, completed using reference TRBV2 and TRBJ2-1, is EPEVTQTPSHQVTQMGQEVILRCVPISNHLYFYWYRQILGQKVEFLVSFYNNEISEKSEIFDDQFSVERPDGSNFTLKIRSTKLEDSAMYFCASSDFYGPLVSEQFFGPGTRLTVL.

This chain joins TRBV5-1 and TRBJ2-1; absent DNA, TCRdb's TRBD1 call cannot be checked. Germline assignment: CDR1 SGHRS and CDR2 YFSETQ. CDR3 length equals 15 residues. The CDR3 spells CASSLRQGSYNEQFF.

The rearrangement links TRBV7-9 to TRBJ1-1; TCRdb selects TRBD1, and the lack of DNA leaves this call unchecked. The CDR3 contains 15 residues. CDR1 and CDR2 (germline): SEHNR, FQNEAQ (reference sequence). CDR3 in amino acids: CASSLSGDLNTEAFF.

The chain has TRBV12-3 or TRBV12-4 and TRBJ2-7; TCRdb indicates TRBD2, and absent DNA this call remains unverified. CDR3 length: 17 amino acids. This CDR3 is CASSLAREELWDYEQYF.